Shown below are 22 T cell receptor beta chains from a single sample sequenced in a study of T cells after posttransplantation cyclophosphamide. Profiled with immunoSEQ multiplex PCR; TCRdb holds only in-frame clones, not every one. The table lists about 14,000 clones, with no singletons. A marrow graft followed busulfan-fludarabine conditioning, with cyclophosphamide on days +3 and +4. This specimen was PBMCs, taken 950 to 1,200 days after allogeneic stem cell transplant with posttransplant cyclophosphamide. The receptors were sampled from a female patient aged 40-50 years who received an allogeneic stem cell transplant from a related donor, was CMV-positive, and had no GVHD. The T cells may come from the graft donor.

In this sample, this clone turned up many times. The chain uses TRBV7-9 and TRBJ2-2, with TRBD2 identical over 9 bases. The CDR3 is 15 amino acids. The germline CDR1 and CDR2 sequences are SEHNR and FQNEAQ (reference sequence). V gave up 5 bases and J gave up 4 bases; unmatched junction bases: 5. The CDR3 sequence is CASSVSGGGTGELFF. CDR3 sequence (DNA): TGTGCCAGCAGCGTTAGCGGGGGTGGCACCGGGGAGCTGTTTTTT.

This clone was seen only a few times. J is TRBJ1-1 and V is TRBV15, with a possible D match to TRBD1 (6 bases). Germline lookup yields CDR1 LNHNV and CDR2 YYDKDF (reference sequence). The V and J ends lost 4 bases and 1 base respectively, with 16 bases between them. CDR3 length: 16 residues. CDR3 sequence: CATSNDTGLRNTEAFF. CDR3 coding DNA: TGTGCCACCAGCAACGACACAGGGTTACGGAACACTGAAGCTTTCTTT.

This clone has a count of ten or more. The CDR3 protein is CASSDGRGRNNEQFF. Here the CDR3 DNA reads TGTGCCAGCAGTGATGGGCGGGGGCGGAACAATGAGCAGTTCTTC. This chain connects TRBV2 to TRBJ2-1; D possibly corresponds to TRBD2 (7 bases). This CDR3 spans 15 amino acids. Germline V lookup: CDR1 SNHLY, CDR2 FYNNEI. Trimming removed 3 bases from V and 5 bases from J, with 14 bases in between.

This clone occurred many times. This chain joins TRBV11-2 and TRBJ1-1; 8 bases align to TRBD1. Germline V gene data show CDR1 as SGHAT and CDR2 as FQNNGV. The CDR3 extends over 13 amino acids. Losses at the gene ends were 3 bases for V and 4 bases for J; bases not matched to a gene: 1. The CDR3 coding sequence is TGTGCCAGCAGCTTTGACAGGGGCACTGAAGCTTTCTTT. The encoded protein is CASSFDRGTEAFF.

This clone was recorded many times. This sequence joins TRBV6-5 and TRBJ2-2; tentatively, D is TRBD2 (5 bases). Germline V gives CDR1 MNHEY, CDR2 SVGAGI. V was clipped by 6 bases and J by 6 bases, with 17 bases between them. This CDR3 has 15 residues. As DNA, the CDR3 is TGTGCCAGCAGCCACGCGGCGGGCTTCCCCGGGGAGCTGTTTTTT. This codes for CASSHAAGFPGELFF.

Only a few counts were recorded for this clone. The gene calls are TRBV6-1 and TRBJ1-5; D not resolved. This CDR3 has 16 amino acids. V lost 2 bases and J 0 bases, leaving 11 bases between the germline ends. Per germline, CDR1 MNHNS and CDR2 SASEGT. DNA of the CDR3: TGTGCCAGCAGTGAAATCCGACTCGTTAGCAATCAGCCCCAGCATTTT. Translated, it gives CASSEIRLVSNQPQHF.

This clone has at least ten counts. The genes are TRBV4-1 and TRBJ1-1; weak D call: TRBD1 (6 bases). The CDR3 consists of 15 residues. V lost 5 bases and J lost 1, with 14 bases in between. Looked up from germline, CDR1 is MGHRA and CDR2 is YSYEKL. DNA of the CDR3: TGCGCCAGCAGCTATTCCGGGACACAGAACACTGAAGCTTTCTTT. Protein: CASSYSGTQNTEAFF.

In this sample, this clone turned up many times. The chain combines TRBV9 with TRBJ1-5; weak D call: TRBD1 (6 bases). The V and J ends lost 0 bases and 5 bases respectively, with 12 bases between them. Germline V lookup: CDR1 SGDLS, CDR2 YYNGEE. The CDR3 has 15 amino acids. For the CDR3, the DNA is TGTGCCAGCAGCGTAGATGGGGGGGGCGATCAGCCCCAGCATTTT. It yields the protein CASSVDGGGDQPQHF.

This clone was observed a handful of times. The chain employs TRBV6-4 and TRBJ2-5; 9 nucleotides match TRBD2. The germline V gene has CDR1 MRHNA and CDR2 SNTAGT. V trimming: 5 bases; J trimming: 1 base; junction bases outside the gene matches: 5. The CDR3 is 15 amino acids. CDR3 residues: CASSYQAGGQETQYF. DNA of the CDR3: TGTGCCAGCAGTTATCAAGCGGGGGGCCAAGAGACCCAGTACTTC.

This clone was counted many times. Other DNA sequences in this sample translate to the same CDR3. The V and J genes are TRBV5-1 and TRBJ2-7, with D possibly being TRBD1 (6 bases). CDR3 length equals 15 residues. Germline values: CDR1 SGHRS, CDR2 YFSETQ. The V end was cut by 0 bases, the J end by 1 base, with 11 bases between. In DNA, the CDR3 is TGCGCCAGCAGCTTGGAGACAGGTTATTCCTACGAGCAGTACTTC. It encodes CASSLETGYSYEQYF.

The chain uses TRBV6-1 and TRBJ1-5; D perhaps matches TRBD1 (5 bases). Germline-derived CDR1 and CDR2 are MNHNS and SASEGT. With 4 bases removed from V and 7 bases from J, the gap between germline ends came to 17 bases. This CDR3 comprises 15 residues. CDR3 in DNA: TGTGCCAGCAGTGCCGTGGGGGGGGTCGGACAGCCCCAGCATTTT. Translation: CASSAVGGVGQPQHF.

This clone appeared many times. CDR3 in amino acids: CASSSPLRASGATDTQYF. In DNA, the CDR3 is TGTGCCAGCAGCTCGCCCCTTAGGGCTAGCGGGGCTACAGATACGCAGTATTTT. V is TRBV13 and J is TRBJ2-3; 9 bases fit TRBD2. V shed 4 bases and J 3 bases; nucleotides not matched to a gene: 14. Germline loops: CDR1 PRHDT, CDR2 FYEKMQ (reference sequence). The CDR3 sequence is 18 residues long.

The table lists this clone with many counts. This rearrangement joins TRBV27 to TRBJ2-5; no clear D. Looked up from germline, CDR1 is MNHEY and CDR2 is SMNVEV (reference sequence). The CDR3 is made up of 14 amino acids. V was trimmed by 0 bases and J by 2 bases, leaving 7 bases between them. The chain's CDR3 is CASSLSVQQETQYF. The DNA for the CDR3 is TGTGCCAGCAGTTTATCGGTCCAGCAAGAGACCCAGTACTTC.

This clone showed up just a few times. The chain's CDR3 is CAAGSSGNTIYF. The CDR3, as DNA: TGTGCCGCGGGGAGCTCTGGAAACACCATATATTTT. J is TRBJ1-3 and V is TRBV7-8; D unresolved. Trimming removed 11 bases at V and 0 bases at J, with 8 bases between. From germline, CDR1 is SGHVS and CDR2 FQNEAQ. The CDR3 sequence is 12 residues long.

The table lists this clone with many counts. The CDR3 loop is CASSVGLALQETQYF. CDR3 sequence (DNA): TGTGCCAGCAGCGTAGGGTTAGCCTTACAAGAGACCCAGTACTTC. The gene calls are TRBV9 and TRBJ2-5; D is unresolved. Germline V lookup: CDR1 SGDLS, CDR2 YYNGEE. The CDR3 is 15 residues long. Trimming pared 0 bases from V and 2 bases from J, leaving 11 bases between.

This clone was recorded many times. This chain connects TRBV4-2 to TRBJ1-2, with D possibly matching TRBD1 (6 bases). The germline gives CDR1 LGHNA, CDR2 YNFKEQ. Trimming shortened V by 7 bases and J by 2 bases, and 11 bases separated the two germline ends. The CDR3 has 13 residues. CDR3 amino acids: CASNPQGNYGYTF. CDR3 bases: TGTGCCAGCAACCCACAGGGAAACTATGGCTACACCTTC.

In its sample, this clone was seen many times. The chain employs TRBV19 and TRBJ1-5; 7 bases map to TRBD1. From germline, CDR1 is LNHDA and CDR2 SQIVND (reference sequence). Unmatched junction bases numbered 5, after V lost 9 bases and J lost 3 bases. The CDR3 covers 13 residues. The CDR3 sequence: CASKTGINQPQHF. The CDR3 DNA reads TGTGCCAGCAAGACAGGGATCAATCAGCCCCAGCATTTT.

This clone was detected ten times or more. The CDR3 coding sequence is TGTGCCAGCAGCGTAGAAACTAGCGGGGGTACTGAGCAGTTCTTC. Amino acid sequence: CASSVETSGGTEQFF. This chain joins TRBV9 and TRBJ2-1, with 11 nucleotides matching TRBD2. J was trimmed by 9 bases and V by 0 bases; bases with no gene match: 5. Germline CDR1 reads SGDLS; CDR2 reads YYNGEE. This CDR3 spans 15 amino acids.

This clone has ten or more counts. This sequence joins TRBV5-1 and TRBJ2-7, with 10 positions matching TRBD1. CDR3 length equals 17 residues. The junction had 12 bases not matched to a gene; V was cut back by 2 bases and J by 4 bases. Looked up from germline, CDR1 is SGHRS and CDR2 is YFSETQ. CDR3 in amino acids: CASSFFSRDRGRYEQYF. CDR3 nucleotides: TGCGCCAGCAGCTTTTTCTCCCGGGACAGGGGAAGGTACGAGCAGTACTTC.

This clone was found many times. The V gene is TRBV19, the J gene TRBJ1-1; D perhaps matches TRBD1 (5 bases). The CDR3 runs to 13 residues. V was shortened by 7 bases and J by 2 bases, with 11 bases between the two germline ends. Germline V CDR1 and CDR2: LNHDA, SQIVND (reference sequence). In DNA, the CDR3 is TGTGCCAGTAAGACAGCCGGAAACACTGAAGCTTTCTTT. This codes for CASKTAGNTEAFF.

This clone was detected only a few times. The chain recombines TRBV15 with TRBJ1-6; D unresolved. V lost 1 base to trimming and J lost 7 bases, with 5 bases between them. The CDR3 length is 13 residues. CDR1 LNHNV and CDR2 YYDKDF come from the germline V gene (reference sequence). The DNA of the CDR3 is TGTGCCACCAGCAGAGTCCCGAATTCACCCCTCCACTTT. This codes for CATSRVPNSPLHF.

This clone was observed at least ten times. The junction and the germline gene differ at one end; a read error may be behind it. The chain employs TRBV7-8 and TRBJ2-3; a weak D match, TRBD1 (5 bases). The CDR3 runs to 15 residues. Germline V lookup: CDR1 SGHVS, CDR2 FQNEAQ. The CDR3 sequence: CASSLGETGTDTQYF. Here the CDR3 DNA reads TGTGCCAGCAGCTTAGGGGAAACAGGCACGGATACGCAGTATTTT.